This TCR beta chain was captured in a study of blood T cell repertoires in COVID-19. Assay: immunoSEQ multiplex PCR; the TCRdb copy retains only in-frame clones and omits some. Altogether roughly 230,000 clones are present, 90% being singletons, with the ten largest covering approximately 2.3%. V trimming: 5 bases; J trimming: 2 bases; junction bases outside the gene matches: 2. CDR1 and CDR2 (germline): SGHNT, YENEEA. CDR3 length equals 14 residues. This clone was seen just once. This receptor was identified in a woman in her fifties or sixties with COVID-19, enrolled during active disease. The chain links TRBV11-3 to TRBJ2-1, with 8 bases that match TRBD1. The sequencing sample was made of peripheral blood. CDR3 amino acids: CASSPDRAYNEQFF. In DNA, the CDR3 is TGTGCCAGCAGCCCGGACAGGGCCTACAATGAGCAGTTCTTC. Drawing the rest from reference TRBV11-3 and TRBJ2-1, the complete variable domain is EAGVVQSPRYKIIEKKQPVAFWCNPISGHNTLYWYLQNLGQGPELLIRYENEEAVDDSQLPKDRFSAERLKGVDSTLKIQPAELGDSAVYLCASSPDRAYNEQFFGPGTRLTVL.